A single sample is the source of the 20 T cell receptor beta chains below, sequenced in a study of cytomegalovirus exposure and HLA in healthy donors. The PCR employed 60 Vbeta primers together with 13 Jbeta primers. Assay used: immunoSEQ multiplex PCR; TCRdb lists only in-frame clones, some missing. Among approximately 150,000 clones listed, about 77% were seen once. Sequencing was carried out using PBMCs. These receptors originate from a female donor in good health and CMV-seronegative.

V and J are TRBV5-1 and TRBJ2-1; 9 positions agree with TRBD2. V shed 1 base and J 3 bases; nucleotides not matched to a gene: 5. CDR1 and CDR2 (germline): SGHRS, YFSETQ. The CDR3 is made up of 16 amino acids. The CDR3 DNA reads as TGCGCCAGCAGCTTGTTAGCGGGAGAACTCTACAATGAGCAGTTCTTC. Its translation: CASSLLAGELYNEQFF. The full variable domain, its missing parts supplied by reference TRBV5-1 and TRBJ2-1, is KAGVTQTPRYLIKTRGQQVTLSCSPISGHRSVSWYQQTPGQGLQFLFEYFSETQRNKGNFPGRFSGRQFSNSRSEMNVSTLELGDSALYLCASSLLAGELYNEQFFGPGTRLTVL.

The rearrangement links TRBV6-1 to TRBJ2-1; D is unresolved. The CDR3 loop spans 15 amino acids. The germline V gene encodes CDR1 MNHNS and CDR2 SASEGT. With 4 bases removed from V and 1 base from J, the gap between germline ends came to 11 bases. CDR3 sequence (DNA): TGTGCCAGCAGTGGTCGGGTCGAGTCCTACAATGAGCAGTTCTTC. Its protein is CASSGRVESYNEQFF.

The CDR3 loop reads CASSFPGLAGVYEQYF. The CDR3 DNA reads TGTGCCAGCAGCTTCCCGGGACTAGCGGGAGTCTACGAGCAGTACTTC. This chain connects TRBV11-3 to TRBJ2-7; 14 nucleotides match TRBD2. The CDR3 loop spans 16 amino acids. The germline CDR1 and CDR2 sequences are SGHNT and YENEEA. V lost 3 bases, J lost 3 bases, and 4 bases stayed unmatched.

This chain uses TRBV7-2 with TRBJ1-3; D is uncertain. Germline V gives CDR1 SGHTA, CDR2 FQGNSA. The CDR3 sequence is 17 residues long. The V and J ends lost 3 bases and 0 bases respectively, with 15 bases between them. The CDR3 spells CASSLRPRRGSGNTIYF. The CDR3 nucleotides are TGTGCCAGCAGCTTGCGTCCCCGTAGAGGCTCTGGAAACACCATATATTTT. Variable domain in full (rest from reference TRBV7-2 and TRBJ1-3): GAGVSQSPSNKVTEKGKDVELRCDPISGHTALYWYRQSLGQGLEFLIYFQGNSAPDKSGLPSDRFSAERTGGSVSTLTIQRTQQEDSAVYLCASSLRPRRGSGNTIYFGEGSWLTVV.

The CDR3 loop reads CASSEQGNTEAFF. In nucleotides, the CDR3 is TGCGCCAGCAGTGAGCAGGGGAACACTGAAGCTTTCTTT. V is TRBV10-2 and J is TRBJ1-1; D is possibly TRBD1 (5 bases). This CDR3 has 13 residues. Germline assignment: CDR1 WSHSY and CDR2 SAAADI. Trimming left V 2 bases short and J 1 base short, with 5 bases between.

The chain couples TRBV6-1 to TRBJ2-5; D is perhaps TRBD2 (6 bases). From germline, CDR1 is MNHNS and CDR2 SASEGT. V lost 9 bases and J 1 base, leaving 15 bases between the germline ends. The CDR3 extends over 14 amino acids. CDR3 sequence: CASSMEGTQETQYF. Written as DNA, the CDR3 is TGTGCCAGTTCTATGGAGGGGACCCAAGAGACCCAGTACTTC.

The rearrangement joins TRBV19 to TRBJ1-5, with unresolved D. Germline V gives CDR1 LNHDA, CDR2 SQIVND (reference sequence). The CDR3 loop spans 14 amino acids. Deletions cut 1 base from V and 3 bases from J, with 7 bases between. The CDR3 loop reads CASSIGQFNQPQHF. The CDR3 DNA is TGTGCCAGTAGTATAGGACAATTCAATCAGCCCCAGCATTTT.

This chain's CDR3 is CAISDRATDQPQHF. CDR3 sequence (DNA): TGTGCCATCAGTGACAGGGCAACAGATCAGCCCCAGCATTTT. This sequence joins TRBV10-3 and TRBJ1-5; tentative D call: TRBD1 (5 bases). This CDR3 has 14 amino acids. Germline-derived CDR1 and CDR2 are ENHRY and SYGVKD. Deletions cut 3 bases from V and 5 bases from J, with 11 bases between.

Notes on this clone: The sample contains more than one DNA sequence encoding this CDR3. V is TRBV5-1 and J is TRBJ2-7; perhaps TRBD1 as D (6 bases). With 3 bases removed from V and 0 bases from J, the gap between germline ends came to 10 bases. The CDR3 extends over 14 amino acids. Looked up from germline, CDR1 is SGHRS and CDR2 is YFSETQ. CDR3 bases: TGCGCCAGCAGCTCGGACAGCCTCTCCTACGAGCAGTACTTC. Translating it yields CASSSDSLSYEQYF. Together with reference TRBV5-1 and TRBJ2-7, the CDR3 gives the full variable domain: KAGVTQTPRYLIKTRGQQVTLSCSPISGHRSVSWYQQTPGQGLQFLFEYFSETQRNKGNFPGRFSGRQFSNSRSEMNVSTLELGDSALYLCASSSDSLSYEQYFGPGTRLTVT.

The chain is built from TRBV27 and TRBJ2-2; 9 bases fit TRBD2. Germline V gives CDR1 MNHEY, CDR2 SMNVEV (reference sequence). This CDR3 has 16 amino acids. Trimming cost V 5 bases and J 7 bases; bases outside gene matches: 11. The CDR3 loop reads CASSPWQAGGVGELFF. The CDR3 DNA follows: TGTGCCAGCAGTCCGTGGCAAGCGGGAGGTGTCGGGGAGCTGTTTTTT.

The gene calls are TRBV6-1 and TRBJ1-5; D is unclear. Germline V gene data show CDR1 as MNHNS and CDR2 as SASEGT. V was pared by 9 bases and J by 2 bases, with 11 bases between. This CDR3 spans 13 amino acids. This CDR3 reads CASEGSRNQPQHF. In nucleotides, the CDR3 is TGTGCCAGTGAGGGCTCCCGCAATCAGCCCCAGCATTTT.

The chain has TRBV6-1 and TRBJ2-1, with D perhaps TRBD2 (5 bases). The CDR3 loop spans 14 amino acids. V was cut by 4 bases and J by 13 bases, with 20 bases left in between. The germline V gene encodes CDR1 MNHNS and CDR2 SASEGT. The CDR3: CASSGTPGLGLQFF. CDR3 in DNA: TGTGCCAGCAGTGGGACCCCGGGGTTAGGGTTACAGTTCTTC.

CDR3 residues: CASSPPGQGRLAFF. Written as DNA, the CDR3 is TGTGCCAGCAGTCCCCCGGGACAGGGGCGTCTGGCTTTCTTT. The chain links TRBV28 to TRBJ1-1; 10 bases are shared with TRBD1. CDR3 size: 14 residues. Trimming at V came to 5 bases and at J to 11 bases, leaving 11 bases not matched to a gene. Germline V gives CDR1 MDHEN, CDR2 SYDVKM.

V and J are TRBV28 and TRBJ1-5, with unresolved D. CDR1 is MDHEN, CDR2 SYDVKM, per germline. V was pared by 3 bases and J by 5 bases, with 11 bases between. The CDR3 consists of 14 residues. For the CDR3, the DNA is TGTGCCAGCAGTTTTGTCACCTCGGATCAGCCCCAGCATTTT. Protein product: CASSFVTSDQPQHF.

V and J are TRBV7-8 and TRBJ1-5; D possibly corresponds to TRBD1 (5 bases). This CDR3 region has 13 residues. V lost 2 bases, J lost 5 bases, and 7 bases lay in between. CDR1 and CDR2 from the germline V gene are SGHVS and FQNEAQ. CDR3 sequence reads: CASSLRGYQPQHF. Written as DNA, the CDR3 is TGTGCCAGCAGCTTACGGGGGTATCAGCCCCAGCATTTT.

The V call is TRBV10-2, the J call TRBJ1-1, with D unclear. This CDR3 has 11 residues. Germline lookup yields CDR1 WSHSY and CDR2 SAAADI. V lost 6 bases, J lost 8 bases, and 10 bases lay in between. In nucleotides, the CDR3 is TGCGCCAGCAGCCTAAAAATGGAAGCTTTCTTT. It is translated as CASSLKMEAFF.

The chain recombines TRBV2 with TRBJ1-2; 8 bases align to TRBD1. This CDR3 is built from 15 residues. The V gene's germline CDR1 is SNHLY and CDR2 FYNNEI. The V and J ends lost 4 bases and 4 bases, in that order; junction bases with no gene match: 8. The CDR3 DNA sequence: TGTGCCAGCAGTGGGCAGGGGGCCTATACCTATGGCTACACCTTC. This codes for CASSGQGAYTYGYTF.

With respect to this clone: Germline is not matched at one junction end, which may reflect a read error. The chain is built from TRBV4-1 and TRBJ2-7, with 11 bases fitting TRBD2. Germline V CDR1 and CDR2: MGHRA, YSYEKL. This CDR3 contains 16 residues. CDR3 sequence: CASSQDLGLAAYTEKF. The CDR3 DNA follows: TGCGCCAGCAGCCAAGATCTGGGACTAGCGGCCTACACGGAAAAATTC.

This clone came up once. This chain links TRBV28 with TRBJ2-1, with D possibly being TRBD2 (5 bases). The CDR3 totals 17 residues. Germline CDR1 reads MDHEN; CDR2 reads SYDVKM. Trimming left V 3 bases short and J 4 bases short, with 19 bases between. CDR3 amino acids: CASSFGFEPGVYNEQFF. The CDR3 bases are TGTGCCAGCAGTTTTGGGTTCGAGCCCGGGGTGTACAATGAGCAGTTCTTC.

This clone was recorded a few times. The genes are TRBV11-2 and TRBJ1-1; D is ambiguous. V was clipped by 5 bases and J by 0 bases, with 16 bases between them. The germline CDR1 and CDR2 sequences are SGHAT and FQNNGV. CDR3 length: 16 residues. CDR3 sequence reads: CASSTAGSRMNTEAFF. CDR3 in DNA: TGTGCCAGCAGCACAGCGGGCAGTCGGATGAACACTGAAGCTTTCTTT.